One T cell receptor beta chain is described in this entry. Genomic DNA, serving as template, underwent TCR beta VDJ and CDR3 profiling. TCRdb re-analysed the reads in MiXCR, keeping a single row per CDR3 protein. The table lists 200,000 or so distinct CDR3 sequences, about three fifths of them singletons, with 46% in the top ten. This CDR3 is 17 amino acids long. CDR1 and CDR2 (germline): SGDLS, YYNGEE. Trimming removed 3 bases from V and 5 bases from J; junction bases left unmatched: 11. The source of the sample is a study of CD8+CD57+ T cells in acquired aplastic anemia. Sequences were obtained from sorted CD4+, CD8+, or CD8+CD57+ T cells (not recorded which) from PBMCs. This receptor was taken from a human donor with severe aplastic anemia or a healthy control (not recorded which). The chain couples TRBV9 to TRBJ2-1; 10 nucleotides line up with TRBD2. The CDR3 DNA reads TGTGCCAGCAGCGACCTGAGAGGAGCGGGAGGGGACAATGAGCAGTTCTTC. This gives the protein CASSDLRGAGGDNEQFF.